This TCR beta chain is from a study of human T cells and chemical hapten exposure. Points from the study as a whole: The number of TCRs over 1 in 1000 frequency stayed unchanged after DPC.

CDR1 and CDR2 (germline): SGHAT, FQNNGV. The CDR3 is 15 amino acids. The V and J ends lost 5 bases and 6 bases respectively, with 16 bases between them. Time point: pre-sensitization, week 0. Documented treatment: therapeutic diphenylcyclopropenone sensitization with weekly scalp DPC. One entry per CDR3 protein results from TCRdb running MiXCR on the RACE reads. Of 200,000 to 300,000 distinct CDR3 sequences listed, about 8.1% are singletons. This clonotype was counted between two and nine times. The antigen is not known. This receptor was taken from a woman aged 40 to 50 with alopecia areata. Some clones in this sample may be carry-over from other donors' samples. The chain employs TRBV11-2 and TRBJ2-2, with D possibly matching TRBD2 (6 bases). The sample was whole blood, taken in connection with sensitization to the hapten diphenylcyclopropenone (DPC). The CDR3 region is CASSPGDFPAGELFF. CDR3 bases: TGTGCCAGCAGCCCGGGGGATTTTCCGGCCGGGGAGCTGTTTTTT.